These 22 T cell receptor beta chains came from one sample sequenced in a study of CD8+ T cells in alopecia areata. It was cDNA, reverse transcribed from extracted RNA, that served as the sequencing template. This table comes from immunoSEQ multiplex PCR, and its TCRdb copy is limited to in-frame clones, with some not included. The sample records some 180,000 clones, 50% to 70% being singletons. The sample was CD4+ T cells sorted from blood, taken at week 0. The source of these receptors is a human donor with alopecia areata.

In this sample, this clone turned up a few times. This chain links TRBV7-3 with TRBJ2-2; 7 positions match TRBD2. The V and J ends lost 2 bases and 1 base, in that order; junction bases with no gene match: 4. Germline V gene data show CDR1 as SGHTA and CDR2 as FQGTGA. The length of the CDR3 is 16 residues. CDR3 DNA sequence: TGTGCCAGCAGCTTACAGAGCGGGGTGAACACCGGGGAGCTGTTTTTT. It specifies CASSLQSGVNTGELFF.

This sequence joins TRBV5-1 and TRBJ2-1; unclear D gene. The germline V gene encodes CDR1 SGHRS and CDR2 YFSETQ. The CDR3 extends over 13 amino acids. V was pared by 3 bases and J by 9 bases, with 13 bases between. CDR3 DNA: TGCGCCAGCAGCTACCGCGCGCATAGTGAGCAGTTCTTC. This encodes CASSYRAHSEQFF.

The rearrangement uses TRBV7-9 and TRBJ1-5; D gene ambiguous. Germline CDR1 reads SEHNR; CDR2 reads FQNEAQ (reference sequence). V lost 3 bases to trimming and J lost 7 bases, with 10 bases between them. CDR3 length equals 13 residues. Here the CDR3 DNA reads TGTGCCAGCAGCTTGGAACCCCTGCAGCCCCAGCATTTT. Residues: CASSLEPLQPQHF.

J is TRBJ2-2 and V is TRBV5-1, with 8 positions matching TRBD2. J gave up 4 bases and V 9 bases, and 8 bases lay outside the gene matches. This CDR3 spans 14 amino acids. The germline V gene encodes CDR1 SGHRS and CDR2 YFSETQ. The CDR3 region is CATTTSVGTGELFF. DNA of the CDR3: TGCGCCACCACGACTAGCGTTGGCACCGGGGAGCTGTTTTTT.

V gene TRBV30 combines with J gene TRBJ1-1, with unresolved D. Deletions cut 6 bases from V and 7 bases from J, with 24 bases between. This CDR3 is 15 amino acids long. The germline CDR1 and CDR2 sequences are GTSNPN and SVGIG (reference sequence). CDR3 residues: CACRSKVRDPLEAFF. The DNA for the CDR3 is TGTGCCTGCCGGAGCAAGGTCCGGGATCCCCTTGAAGCTTTCTTT.

This clone was observed a few times. The chain uses TRBV7-2 and TRBJ2-7; 9 bases map to TRBD1. The CDR3 extends over 14 amino acids. Trimming at V came to 5 bases and at J to 7 bases, leaving 9 bases not matched to a gene. CDR1 is SGHTA, CDR2 FQGNSA, per germline. The CDR3 region is CASSPRTGAGEQYF. The CDR3 DNA reads as TGTGCCAGCAGCCCCCGGACAGGGGCGGGGGAGCAGTACTTC.

The rearrangement uses TRBV10-3 and TRBJ2-7, with TRBD1 as a possible D gene (5 bases). Per germline, CDR1 ENHRY and CDR2 SYGVKD. The germline V and J ends were trimmed by 1 base and 2 bases, with 9 bases remaining between them. This CDR3 is 14 amino acids long. The CDR3 reads CAISEYKGTYEQYF. The DNA for the CDR3 is TGTGCCATCAGTGAGTATAAGGGGACCTACGAGCAGTACTTC.

This chain uses TRBV4-3 with TRBJ2-7, with 8 bases identical to TRBD2. The CDR3 extends over 15 amino acids. Germline V lookup: CDR1 LGHNA, CDR2 YSLEER. The V and J ends lost 3 bases and 1 base, in that order; junction bases with no gene match: 5. The CDR3 sequence is CASSQSGGQSYEQYF. The DNA for the CDR3 is TGCGCCAGCAGCCAGAGCGGGGGCCAATCCTACGAGCAGTACTTC.

The rearrangement uses TRBV29-1 and TRBJ2-1, with TRBD2 matching over 8 bases. CDR3 length equals 13 residues. Germline V CDR1 and CDR2: SQVTM, ANQGSEA. The trim removed 4 bases at V and 7 bases at J, leaving 6 bases unmatched. The CDR3 sequence is CSVGDSGANEQFF. The CDR3 coding sequence is TGCAGCGTTGGTGATAGCGGGGCTAATGAGCAGTTCTTC.

The sample holds a few counts of this clone. The CDR3 DNA reads TGTGCCAGCAGTGAAGGGGACAGTTTAAGTACGTTCTATGGCTACACCTTC. This sequence encodes CASSEGDSLSTFYGYTF. The rearrangement uses TRBV6-1 and TRBJ1-2; 7 bases agree with TRBD1. The CDR3 runs to 17 residues. Losses at the gene ends were 1 base for V and 4 bases for J; bases not matched to a gene: 12. The germline V gene encodes CDR1 MNHNS and CDR2 SASEGT.

The J gene is TRBJ2-2, the V gene TRBV4-3; TRBD2 aligns across 11 bases. The CDR3 length is 20 residues. In germline, CDR1 is LGHNA, CDR2 YSLEER. V was pared by 2 bases and J by 0 bases, with 11 bases of the junction left unmatched. The CDR3 region is CASSQTNPGTSGTNTGELFF. The CDR3 bases are TGCGCCAGCAGCCAAACCAATCCCGGGACTAGCGGCACGAACACCGGGGAGCTGTTTTTT.

J is TRBJ2-2 and V is TRBV30; the D is unclear. Per germline, CDR1 GTSNPN and CDR2 SVGIG (reference sequence). The ends were cut back, 3 bases at V and 1 base at J, with 9 bases in the middle. The CDR3 sequence is 14 residues long. The CDR3 nucleotides read TGTGCCTGGAGACCATTGTGGAACACCGGGGAGCTGTTTTTT. Its protein is CAWRPLWNTGELFF.

The genes are TRBV20-1 and TRBJ1-2; D ambiguous. The CDR3 sequence is 11 residues long. Looked up from germline, CDR1 is DFQATT and CDR2 is SNEGSKA (reference sequence). The V end lost 8 bases, the J end lost 0 bases, and 7 bases lay between the germline ends. CDR3 residues: CSLPANYGYTF. The CDR3 nucleotides are TGCAGTCTCCCAGCTAACTATGGCTACACCTTC.

The chain is built from TRBV29-1 and TRBJ1-1; D gene ambiguous. The CDR3 is made up of 13 amino acids. CDR1 and CDR2 (germline): SQVTM, ANQGSEA. Trimming shortened V by 4 bases and J by 5 bases, and 14 bases separated the two germline ends. The DNA of the CDR3 is TGCAGCGTTGTTTTACAGCCGGGGACTGAAGCTTTCTTT. Its translation: CSVVLQPGTEAFF.

The chain joins TRBV29-1 to TRBJ1-2; the D gene is possibly TRBD1 (6 bases). This CDR3 has 12 amino acids. Trimming shortened V by 0 bases and J by 8 bases, and 10 bases separated the two germline ends. Germline CDR1 reads SQVTM; CDR2 reads ANQGSEA. Written as DNA, the CDR3 is TGCAGCGTTGAAGATGTCAGGGGCGGCTACACCTTC. It is translated as CSVEDVRGGYTF.

The chain uses TRBV18 and TRBJ1-1; D is ambiguous. With 5 bases removed from V and 0 bases from J, the gap between germline ends came to 4 bases. Looked up from germline, CDR1 is KGHSH and CDR2 is LQKENI. This CDR3 contains 12 residues. The CDR3 sequence is CASSSVNTEAFF. The CDR3 DNA is TGTGCCAGCTCAAGTGTGAACACTGAAGCTTTCTTT. Supplemented by reference TRBV18 and TRBJ1-1, the full variable domain reads NAGVMQNPRHLVRRRGQEARLRCSPMKGHSHVYWYRQLPEEGLKFMVYLQKENIIDESGMPKERFSAEFPKEGPSILRIQQVVRGDSAAYFCASSSVNTEAFFGQGTRLTVV.

This chain connects TRBV19 to TRBJ1-2; 8 bases map to TRBD1. This CDR3 has 13 amino acids. Germline V gene lookup returns CDR1 LNHDA and CDR2 SQIVND (reference sequence). The V gene end was trimmed by 4 bases and the J gene end by 7 bases; junction bases not matched to a gene: 5. The CDR3 DNA reads as TGTGCCAGTAGTACCGGACAGGGTCGTGGCTACACCTTC. This codes for CASSTGQGRGYTF.

V is TRBV30 and J is TRBJ2-5; 7 positions agree with TRBD1. V lost 8 bases to trimming and J lost 4 bases; unmatched junction nucleotides: 13. Looked up from germline, CDR1 is GTSNPN and CDR2 is SVGIG (reference sequence). This CDR3 comprises 14 residues. The CDR3 coding sequence is TGTGCCCGGGCCGAGGGGGCTGGAGGAGAGACCCAGTACTTC. As protein: CARAEGAGGETQYF.

This chain links TRBV7-8 with TRBJ2-7, with 7 bases aligning to TRBD1. From germline, CDR1 is SGHVS and CDR2 FQNEAQ. The V gene end was trimmed by 5 bases and the J gene end by 2 bases; junction bases not matched to a gene: 3. This CDR3 contains 13 residues. The CDR3: CASSRTGTYEQYF. CDR3 sequence (DNA): TGTGCCAGCAGCCGGACAGGCACCTACGAGCAGTACTTC.

In its sample, this clone was seen a few times. This sequence joins TRBV19 and TRBJ1-5, with D possibly TRBD1 on 5 matching bases. V gave up 8 bases and J gave up 6 bases, with 20 bases separating them. In germline, CDR1 is LNHDA, CDR2 SQIVND (reference sequence). The CDR3 covers 15 residues. CDR3 sequence (DNA): TGTGCCAGTTCCCCCCAGGGAGGGTTAGGTCAGCCCCAGCATTTT. This translates into CASSPQGGLGQPQHF. The complete variable domain, with remaining parts taken from reference TRBV19 and TRBJ1-5, reads DGGITQSPKYLFRKEGQNVTLSCEQNLNHDAMYWYRQDPGQGLRLIYYSQIVNDFQKGDIAEGYSVSREKKESFPLTVTSAQKNPTAFYLCASSPQGGLGQPQHFGDGTRLSIL.

The V gene is TRBV30, the J gene TRBJ1-4, with D hard to call. CDR3 length: 13 residues. CDR1 GTSNPN and CDR2 SVGIG come from the germline V gene (reference sequence). V was pared by 5 bases and J by 8 bases, with 15 bases between. In nucleotides, the CDR3 is TGTGCCTGGGGTACTCGGGGAAGCGAAAAACTGTTTTTT. Translation gives CAWGTRGSEKLFF.

The chain links TRBV15 to TRBJ2-3; the D call may be TRBD1 or TRBD2 (5 bases each). Looked up from germline, CDR1 is LNHNV and CDR2 is YYDKDF (reference sequence). This CDR3 region has 15 residues. V was pared by 3 bases and J by 6 bases, with 16 bases between. The CDR3 DNA is TGTGCCACCAGCAGGTCCTGGGACCCCCTCGATACGCAGTATTTT. This codes for CATSRSWDPLDTQYF.